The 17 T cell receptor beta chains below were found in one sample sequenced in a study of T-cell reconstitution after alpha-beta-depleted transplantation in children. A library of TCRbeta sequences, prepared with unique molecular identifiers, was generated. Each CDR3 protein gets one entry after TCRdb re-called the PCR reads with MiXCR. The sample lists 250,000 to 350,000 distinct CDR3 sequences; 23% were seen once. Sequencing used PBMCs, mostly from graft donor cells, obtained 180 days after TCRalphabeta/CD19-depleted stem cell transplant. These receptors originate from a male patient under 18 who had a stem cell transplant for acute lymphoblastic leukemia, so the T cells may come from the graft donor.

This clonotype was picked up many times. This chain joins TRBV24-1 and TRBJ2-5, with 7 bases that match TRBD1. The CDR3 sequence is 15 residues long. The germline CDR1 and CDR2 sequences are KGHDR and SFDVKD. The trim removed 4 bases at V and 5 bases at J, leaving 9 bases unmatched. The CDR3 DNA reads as TGTGCCACCAGTGACCCGGGGACAGCCGGCGAGACCCAGTACTTC. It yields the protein CATSDPGTAGETQYF.

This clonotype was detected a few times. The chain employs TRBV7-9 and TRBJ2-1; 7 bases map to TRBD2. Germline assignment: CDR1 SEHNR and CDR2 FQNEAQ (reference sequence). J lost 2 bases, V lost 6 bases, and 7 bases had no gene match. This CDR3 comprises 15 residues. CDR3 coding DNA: TGTGCCAGCAGTCCAGCTACTAGCGCCTACAATGAGCAGTTCTTC. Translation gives CASSPATSAYNEQFF. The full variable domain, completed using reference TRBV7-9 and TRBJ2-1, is DTGVSQNPRHKITKRGQNVTFRCDPISEHNRLYWYRQTLGQGPEFLTYFQNEAQLEKSRLLSDRFSAERPKGSFSTLEIQRTEQGDSAMYLCASSPATSAYNEQFFGPGTRLTVL.

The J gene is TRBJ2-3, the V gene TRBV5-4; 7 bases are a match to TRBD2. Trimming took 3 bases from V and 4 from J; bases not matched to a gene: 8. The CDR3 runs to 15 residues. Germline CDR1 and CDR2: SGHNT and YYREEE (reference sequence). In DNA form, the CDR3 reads TGTGCCAGCAGCTCCTGGGGGGGAGGCCCAGATACGCAGTATTTT. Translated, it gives CASSSWGGGPDTQYF. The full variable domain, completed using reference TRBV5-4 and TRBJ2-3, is ETGVTQSPTHLIKTRGQQVTLRCSSQSGHNTVSWYQQALGQGPQFIFQYYREEENGRGNFPPRFSGLQFPNYSSELNVNALELDDSALYLCASSSWGGGPDTQYFGPGTRLTVL.

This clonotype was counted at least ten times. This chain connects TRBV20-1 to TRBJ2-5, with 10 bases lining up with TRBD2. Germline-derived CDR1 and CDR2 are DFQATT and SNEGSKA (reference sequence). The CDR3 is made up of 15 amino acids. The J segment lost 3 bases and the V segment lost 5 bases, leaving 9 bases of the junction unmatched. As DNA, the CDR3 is TGCAGTGCTCCCCGGACTAGCGGCGCCAAAGAGACCCAGTACTTC. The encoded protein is CSAPRTSGAKETQYF.

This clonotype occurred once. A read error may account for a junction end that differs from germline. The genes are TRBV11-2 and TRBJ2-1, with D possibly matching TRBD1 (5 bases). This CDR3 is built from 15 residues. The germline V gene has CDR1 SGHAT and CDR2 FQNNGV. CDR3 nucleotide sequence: TGTGCCAGCAGCTCCTCAGGGTTTGCCTACAATGTGCAGTTCTTC. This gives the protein CASSSSGFAYNVQFF.

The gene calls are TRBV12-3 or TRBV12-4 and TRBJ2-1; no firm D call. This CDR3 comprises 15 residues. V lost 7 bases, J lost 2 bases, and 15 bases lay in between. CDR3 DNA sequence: TGTGCCAGCACGGCTGGGCTCTCTCCCTACAATGAGCAGTTCTTC. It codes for CASTAGLSPYNEQFF.

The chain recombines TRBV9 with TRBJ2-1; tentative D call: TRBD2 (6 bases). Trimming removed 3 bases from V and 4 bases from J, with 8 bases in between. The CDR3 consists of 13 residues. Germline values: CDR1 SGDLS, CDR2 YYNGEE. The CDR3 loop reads CASSAGTYNEQFF. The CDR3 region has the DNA TGTGCCAGCAGCGCCGGGACTTACAATGAGCAGTTCTTC.

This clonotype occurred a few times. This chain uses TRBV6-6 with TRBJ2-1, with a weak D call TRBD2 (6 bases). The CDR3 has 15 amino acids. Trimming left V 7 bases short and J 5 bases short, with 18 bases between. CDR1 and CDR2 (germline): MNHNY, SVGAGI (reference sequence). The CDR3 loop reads CASMSFGSVHNEQFF. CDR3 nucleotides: TGTGCCAGCATGAGTTTCGGGAGTGTTCACAATGAGCAGTTCTTC.

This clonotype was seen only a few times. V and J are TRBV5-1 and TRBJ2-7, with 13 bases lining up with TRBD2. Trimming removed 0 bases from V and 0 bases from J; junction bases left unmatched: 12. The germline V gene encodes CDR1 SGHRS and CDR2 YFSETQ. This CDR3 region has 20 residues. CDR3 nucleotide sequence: TGCGCCAGCAGCTTGGCGGCGAAGCTAGGACTAGCGGGAGCCTCCTACGAGCAGTACTTC. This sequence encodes CASSLAAKLGLAGASYEQYF.

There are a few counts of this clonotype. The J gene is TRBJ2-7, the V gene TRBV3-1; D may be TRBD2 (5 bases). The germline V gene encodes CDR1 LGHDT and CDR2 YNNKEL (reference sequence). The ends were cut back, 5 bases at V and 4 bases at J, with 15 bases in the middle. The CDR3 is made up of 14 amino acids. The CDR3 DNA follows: TGTGCCAGCAGCACGGGTCGAGGGCAATACGAGCAGTACTTC. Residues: CASSTGRGQYEQYF.

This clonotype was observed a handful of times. The CDR3 loop is CASGLGSGDGYTF. The CDR3 DNA sequence: TGTGCTAGTGGTTTGGGGAGCGGGGATGGCTACACCTTC. The chain has TRBV12-5 and TRBJ1-2; unclear D gene. CDR1 is LGHNT and CDR2 is FRNRAP in the germline V gene. V lost 1 base to trimming and J lost 6 bases, with 9 bases between them. The CDR3 runs 13 residues.

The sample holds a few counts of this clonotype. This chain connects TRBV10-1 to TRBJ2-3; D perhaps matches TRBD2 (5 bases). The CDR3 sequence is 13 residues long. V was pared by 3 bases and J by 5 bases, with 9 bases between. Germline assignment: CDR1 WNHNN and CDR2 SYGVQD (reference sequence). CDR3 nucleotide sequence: TGCGCCAGCAGTGACTCCGGGGTAGATACGCAGTATTTT. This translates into CASSDSGVDTQYF.

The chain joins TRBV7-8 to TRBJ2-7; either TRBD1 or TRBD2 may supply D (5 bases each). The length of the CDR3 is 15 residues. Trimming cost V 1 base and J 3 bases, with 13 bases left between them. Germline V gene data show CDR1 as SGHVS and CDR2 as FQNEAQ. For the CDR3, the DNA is TGTGCCAGCAGCTTAGATCCGGGACCCCACTACGAGCAGTACTTC. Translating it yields CASSLDPGPHYEQYF.

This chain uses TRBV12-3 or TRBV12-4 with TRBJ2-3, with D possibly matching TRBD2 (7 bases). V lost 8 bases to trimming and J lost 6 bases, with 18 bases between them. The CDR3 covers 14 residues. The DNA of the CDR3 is TGTGCCAGCGATAGGGGGGGCGTGAGGGATACGCAGTATTTT. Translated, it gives CASDRGGVRDTQYF.

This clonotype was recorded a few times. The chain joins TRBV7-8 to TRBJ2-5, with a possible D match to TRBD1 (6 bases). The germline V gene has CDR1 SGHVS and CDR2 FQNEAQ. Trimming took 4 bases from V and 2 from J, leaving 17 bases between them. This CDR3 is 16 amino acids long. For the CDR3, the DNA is TGTGCCAGCAGCTCCGAACCGGGACAATTACAAGAGACCCAGTACTTC. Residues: CASSSEPGQLQETQYF.

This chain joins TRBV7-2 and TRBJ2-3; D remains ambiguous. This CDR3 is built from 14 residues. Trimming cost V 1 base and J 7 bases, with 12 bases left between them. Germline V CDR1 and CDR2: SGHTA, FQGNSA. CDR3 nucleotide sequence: TGTGCCAGCAGCTTAGAAACCCTTACGCATACGCAGTATTTT. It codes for CASSLETLTHTQYF.

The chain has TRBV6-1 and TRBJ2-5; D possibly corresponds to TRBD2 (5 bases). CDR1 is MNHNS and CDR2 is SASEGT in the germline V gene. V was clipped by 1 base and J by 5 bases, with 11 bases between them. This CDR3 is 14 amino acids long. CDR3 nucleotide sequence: TGTGCCAGCAGTGAAGGTGGCTTAGCGGAGACCCAGTACTTC. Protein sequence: CASSEGGLAETQYF.